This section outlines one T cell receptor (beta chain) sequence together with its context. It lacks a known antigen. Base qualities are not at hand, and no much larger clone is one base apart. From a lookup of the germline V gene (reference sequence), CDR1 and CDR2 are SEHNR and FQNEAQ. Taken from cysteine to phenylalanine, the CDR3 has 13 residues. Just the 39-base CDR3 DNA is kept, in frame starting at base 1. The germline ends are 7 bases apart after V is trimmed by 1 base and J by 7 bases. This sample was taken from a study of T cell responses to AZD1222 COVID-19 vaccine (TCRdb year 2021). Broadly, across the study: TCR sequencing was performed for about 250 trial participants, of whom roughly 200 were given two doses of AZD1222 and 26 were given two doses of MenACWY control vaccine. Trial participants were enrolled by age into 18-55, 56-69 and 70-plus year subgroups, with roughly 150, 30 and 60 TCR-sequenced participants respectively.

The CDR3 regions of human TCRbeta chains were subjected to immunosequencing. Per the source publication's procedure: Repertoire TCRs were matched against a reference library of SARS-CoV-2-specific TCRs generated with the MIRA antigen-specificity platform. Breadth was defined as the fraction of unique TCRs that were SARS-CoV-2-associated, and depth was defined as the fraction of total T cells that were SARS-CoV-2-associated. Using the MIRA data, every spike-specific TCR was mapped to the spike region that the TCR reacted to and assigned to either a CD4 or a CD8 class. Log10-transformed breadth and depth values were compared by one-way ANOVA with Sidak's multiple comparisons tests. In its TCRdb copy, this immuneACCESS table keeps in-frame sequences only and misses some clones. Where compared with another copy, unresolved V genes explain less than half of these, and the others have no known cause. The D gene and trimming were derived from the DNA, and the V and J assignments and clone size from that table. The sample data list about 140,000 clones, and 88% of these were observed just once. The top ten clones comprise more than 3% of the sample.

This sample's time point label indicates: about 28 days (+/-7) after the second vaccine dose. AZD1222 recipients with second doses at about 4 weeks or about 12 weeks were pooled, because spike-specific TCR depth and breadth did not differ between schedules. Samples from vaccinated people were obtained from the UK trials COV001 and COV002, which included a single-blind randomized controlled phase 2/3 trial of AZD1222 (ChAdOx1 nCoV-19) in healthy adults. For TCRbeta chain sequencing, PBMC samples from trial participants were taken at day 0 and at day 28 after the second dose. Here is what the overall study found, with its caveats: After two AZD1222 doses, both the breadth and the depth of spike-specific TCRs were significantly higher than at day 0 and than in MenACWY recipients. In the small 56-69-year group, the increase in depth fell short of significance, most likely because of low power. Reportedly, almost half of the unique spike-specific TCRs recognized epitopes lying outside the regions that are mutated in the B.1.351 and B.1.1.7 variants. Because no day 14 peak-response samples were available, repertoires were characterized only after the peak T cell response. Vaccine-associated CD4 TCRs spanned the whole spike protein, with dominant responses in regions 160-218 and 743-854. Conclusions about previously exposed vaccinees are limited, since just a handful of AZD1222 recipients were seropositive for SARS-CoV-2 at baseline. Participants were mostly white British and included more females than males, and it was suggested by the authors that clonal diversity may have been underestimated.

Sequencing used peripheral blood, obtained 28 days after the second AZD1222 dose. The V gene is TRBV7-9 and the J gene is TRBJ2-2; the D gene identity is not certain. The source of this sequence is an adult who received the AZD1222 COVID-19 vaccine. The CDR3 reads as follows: CASSLEFIGELFF. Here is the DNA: TGTGCCAGCAGCTTAGAGTTCATCGGGGAGCTGTTTTTT.